The entry that follows covers one TCR beta chain sequence. Its antigen is currently unknown. The data belong to a study of cytomegalovirus exposure and HLA in healthy donors. General observations from the study: CMV serostatus stood as the only immune exposure information on hand. Later work found that TCR association rates differed between HLA loci; DRB1 had the most and HLA-C the fewest. Later analysis associated a missense DCLRE1C variant with TCR beta V- and J-gene trimming.

Primers: 60 Vbeta forward and 13 Jbeta reverse. Profiling relied on immunoSEQ multiplex PCR, and the TCRdb table lists in-frame clones only, not all of them. The data contain some 200,000 clones, approximately 78% of them singletons. The CDR3 is 14 amino acids. Germline V gene data show CDR1 as SEHNR and CDR2 as FQNEAQ (reference sequence). Trimming stripped 1 base from V and 1 base from J, with 6 bases between. Source material: PBMCs. The chain recombines TRBV7-9 with TRBJ2-3, with a weak D call TRBD2 (5 bases). The sequence was obtained from a woman between 18 and 29 years old in good health and CMV-seronegative. The CDR3, as DNA: TGTGCCAGCAGCTTAGACGGGGGCACAGATACGCAGTATTTT. Translation: CASSLDGGTDTQYF. Complete variable domain (other parts from reference TRBV7-9 and TRBJ2-3): DTGVSQNPRHKITKRGQNVTFRCDPISEHNRLYWYRQTLGQGPEFLTYFQNEAQLEKSRLLSDRFSAERPKGSFSTLEIQRTEQGDSAMYLCASSLDGGTDTQYFGPGTRLTVL.